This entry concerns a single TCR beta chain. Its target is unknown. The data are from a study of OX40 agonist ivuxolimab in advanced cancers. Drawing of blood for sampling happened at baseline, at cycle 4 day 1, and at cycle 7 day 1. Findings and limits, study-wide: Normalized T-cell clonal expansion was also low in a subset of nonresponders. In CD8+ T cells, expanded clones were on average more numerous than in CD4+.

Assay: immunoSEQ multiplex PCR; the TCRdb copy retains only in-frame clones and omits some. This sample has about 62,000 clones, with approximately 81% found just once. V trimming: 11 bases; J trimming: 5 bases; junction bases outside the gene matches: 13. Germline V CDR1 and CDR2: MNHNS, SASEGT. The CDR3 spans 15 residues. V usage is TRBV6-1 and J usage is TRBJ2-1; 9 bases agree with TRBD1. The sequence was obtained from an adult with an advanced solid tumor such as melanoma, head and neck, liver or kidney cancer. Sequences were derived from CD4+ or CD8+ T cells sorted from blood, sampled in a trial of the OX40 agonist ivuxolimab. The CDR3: CAGRASGTGNNEQFF. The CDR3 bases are TGTGCCGGGAGAGCTTCCGGGACAGGGAACAATGAGCAGTTCTTC.